A single sample gave rise to the 16 T cell receptor beta chains below, sequenced in a study of CXCR3-negative and CXCR3-positive naive CD8 T cells. Study-level results: Researchers report that CXCR3-positive naive cells carry more hydrophobic TRB CDR3s than CXCR3-negative naive cells.

The authors made the TRB cDNA libraries by 5' RACE using UMI labels. TCRdb reprocessed the 5' RACE reads and keeps a single row for each CDR3 protein, giving no DNA. This listing includes around 95,000 distinct CDR3 sequences. Which antigens these TCRs recognize remains unknown. The sequenced material came from naive CXCR3+ CD8+ T cells from blood. As for subset: CD45RO-CCR7+CD27+CD95- naive CD8+ T cells expressing CXCR3 (TNR3+). These receptors originate from a human donor in good health. Some clones in this sample may be carry-over from other donors' samples.

CDR3 amino acids: CSVEAPSNYEQYF. This chain links TRBV29-1 with TRBJ2-7. The CDR3 length is 13 residues. The V gene's germline CDR1 is SQVTM and CDR2 ANQGSEA.

This sequence joins TRBV5-1 and TRBJ2-1; TCRdb gives TRBD1 as the D gene, but with no DNA this cannot be confirmed. CDR3 length equals 16 residues. Germline V gene lookup returns CDR1 SGHRS and CDR2 YFSETQ. CDR3 loop: CASSRSQGTMDNEQFF.

This chain connects TRBV4-3 to TRBJ2-3; TCRdb gives TRBD1 as the D gene, but with no DNA this cannot be confirmed. Germline V gives CDR1 LGHNA, CDR2 YSLEER. The CDR3 sequence is 20 residues long. This CDR3 is CASSPRGLQEGALLSDTQYF.

This chain uses TRBV4-2 with TRBJ2-5; with no DNA, the TCRdb D assignment of TRBD2 cannot be verified. Germline lookup yields CDR1 LGHNA and CDR2 YNFKEQ. The CDR3 length is 18 residues. This CDR3 is CASSQTAGRTSGKETQYF.

V and J are TRBV11-1 and TRBJ2-7; TCRdb reports TRBD2, a call that lacks DNA to check it against. The CDR3 consists of 15 residues. Germline V gene data show CDR1 as SGHAT and CDR2 as FQDESV (reference sequence). CDR3 loop: CASSLMGRETYEQYF.

V usage is TRBV3-1 and J usage is TRBJ2-5; the TRBD2 assignment by TCRdb is unverifiable without DNA. Germline V gene data show CDR1 as LGHDT and CDR2 as YNNKEL (reference sequence). CDR3 size: 19 residues. CDR3: CASSQHPLTSGVREETQYF.

The CDR3 here is CASSQINAPWGDGESPLHF. The chain employs TRBV4-3 and TRBJ1-6; TCRdb's D gene call, TRBD1, goes unchecked for lack of DNA. CDR1 LGHNA and CDR2 YSLEER come from the germline V gene. This CDR3 comprises 19 residues.

The chain links TRBV7-9 to TRBJ2-7; the TCRdb D gene call, TRBD2, has no DNA to confirm it. The CDR3 loop spans 16 amino acids. The germline V gene has CDR1 SEHNR and CDR2 FQNEAQ (reference sequence). CDR3 sequence: CASSPWTSGGGYEQYF.

The gene calls are TRBV7-2 and TRBJ2-7. Germline V CDR1 and CDR2: SGHTA, FQGNSA. CDR3 length: 14 amino acids. This CDR3 is CASSLQDVAYEQYF.

The CDR3: CASSRNAGSYNEQFF. V gene TRBV4-3 combines with J gene TRBJ2-1; TCRdb's D call of TRBD2 is untestable without DNA. Germline CDR1 LGHNA, CDR2 YSLEER. CDR3 length: 15 amino acids.

The CDR3: CASSQESTGELNTEAFF. The rearrangement joins TRBV4-3 to TRBJ1-1; TCRdb lists TRBD1, though no DNA is available to test this call. The CDR3 runs to 17 residues. Germline CDR1 is LGHNA and CDR2 is YSLEER.

J is TRBJ2-7 and V is TRBV11-2; absent DNA, TCRdb's TRBD1 call cannot be checked. This CDR3 comprises 15 residues. The germline V gene encodes CDR1 SGHAT and CDR2 FQNNGV. The CDR3 spells CASSDRTGAPYEQYF.

This chain uses TRBV6-6 with TRBJ2-2; the TRBD1 assignment by TCRdb is unverifiable without DNA. CDR1 is MNHNY, CDR2 SVGAGI, per germline (reference sequence). The CDR3 is 15 amino acids. This chain's CDR3 is CASRPGTDNTGELFF.

This chain joins TRBV7-9 and TRBJ2-7; the TCRdb call, TRBD1, lacks DNA for checking. This CDR3 has 14 amino acids. CDR1 SEHNR and CDR2 FQNEAQ come from the germline V gene (reference sequence). CDR3 residues: CASSSPDVEYEQYF.

This chain joins TRBV27 and TRBJ2-7; the D gene TCRdb calls, TRBD1, cannot be checked with no DNA. The CDR3 sequence is 14 residues long. Germline V CDR1 and CDR2: MNHEY, SMNVEV (reference sequence). CDR3 in amino acids: CASSLQGAFYEQYF.

This rearrangement joins TRBV4-1 to TRBJ2-7; TCRdb reports TRBD1, a call that lacks DNA to check it against. The CDR3 is 15 amino acids. Germline-derived CDR1 and CDR2 are MGHRA and YSYEKL. The CDR3 protein is CASSPEGRGMDEQYF.